Each of the 8 T cell receptor beta chains below was sequenced from the same sample in a study of Ad26.COV2.S vaccination and SARS-CoV-2 variants. Treatment in this sample: 19 received Ad26.COV2.S at low or high dose, single or two shots; roughly five received placebo; per-sample allocation not given. Sampling occurred on day 63 after the first vaccine or placebo injection. The data were produced by immunoSEQ multiplex PCR, yet TCRdb's version contains in-frame clones alone and is incomplete. This sample has under 500,000 clones, with roughly 90% found just once. This specimen consisted of peripheral blood, obtained in a trial of Ad26.COV2.S vaccine versus placebo. Every receptor here comes from a person between 18 and 65 years old who received the Ad26.COV2.S COVID-19 vaccine or a placebo.

The rearrangement joins TRBV4-2 to TRBJ2-7; TRBD1 matches 12 bases. Trimming took 6 bases from V and 5 from J; bases not matched to a gene: 8. This CDR3 has 15 residues. Germline CDR1 is LGHNA and CDR2 is YNFKEQ. CDR3 in DNA: TGTGCCAGCAGTCGGGCAGGGACAGGGGGCCACGAGCAGTACTTC. Amino acids: CASSRAGTGGHEQYF.

This chain links TRBV18 with TRBJ2-7, with 9 bases identical to TRBD1. Germline trimming cut 4 bases from V and 6 bases from J; bases unmatched to any gene: 19. Germline values: CDR1 KGHSH, CDR2 LQKENI. CDR3 length equals 18 residues. The CDR3 DNA reads as TGTGCCAGCTCACTAGAGAATCTGCCGGGACAGGGTAACTTCGAGCAGTACTTC. This encodes CASSLENLPGQGNFEQYF.

Only a few counts were recorded for this clone. The V gene is TRBV2, the J gene TRBJ2-2, with D perhaps TRBD1 (6 bases). The CDR3 has 15 residues. Germline CDR1 and CDR2: SNHLY and FYNNEI. Trimming left V 6 bases short and J 3 bases short, with 14 bases between. CDR3 sequence (DNA): TGTGCCAGCAGCGTTCCTACAGGGTACACCGGGGAGCTGTTTTTT. Amino acids: CASSVPTGYTGELFF.

The rearrangement uses TRBV6-6 and TRBJ2-2; D perhaps matches TRBD2 (5 bases). V dropped 1 base and J dropped 0 bases, with 9 bases sitting between them. CDR3 length: 16 residues. Germline V lookup: CDR1 MNHNY, CDR2 SVGAGI (reference sequence). The CDR3 reads CASSYLTRTNTGELFF. Here the CDR3 DNA reads TGTGCCAGCAGTTACTTAACTAGAACGAACACCGGGGAGCTGTTTTTT.

This clone is a singleton in its sample. This chain connects TRBV3-1 (or the pseudogene TRBV3-2) to TRBJ1-1; D not resolved. Trimming pared 5 bases from V and 0 bases from J, leaving 16 bases between. The length of the CDR3 is 16 residues. Germline CDR1 and CDR2: LGHDT and YNNKEL (reference sequence). CDR3 amino acids: CASSEREGGLNTEAFF. The CDR3 DNA follows: TGTGCCAGCAGCGAAAGGGAAGGTGGGCTGAACACTGAAGCTTTCTTT.

CDR3 protein: CASSLRGQETQYF. CDR3 DNA sequence: TGTGCCAGCAGTCTCCGGGGGCAAGAGACCCAGTACTTC. The chain uses TRBV28 and TRBJ2-5; possibly TRBD2 for D (6 bases). The CDR3 sequence is 13 residues long. CDR1 MDHEN and CDR2 SYDVKM come from the germline V gene. The V gene lost 5 bases and the J gene lost 2 bases, with 9 bases spanning the gap.

V usage is TRBV6-2 or TRBV6-3 and J usage is TRBJ1-5; D gene unclear. The CDR3 has 14 residues. Germline CDR1 reads MNHEY; CDR2 reads SVGEGT. V was pared by 2 bases and J by 2 bases, with 7 bases between. CDR3 amino acids: CASSYVGRNQPQHF. The CDR3 bases are TGTGCCAGCAGTTACGTCGGACGCAATCAGCCCCAGCATTTT.

This chain uses TRBV5-4 with TRBJ1-2, with a tentative D call TRBD1 (6 bases). This CDR3 region has 15 residues. CDR1 and CDR2 (germline): SGHNT, YYREEE (reference sequence). V dropped 0 bases and J dropped 3 bases, with 12 bases sitting between them. CDR3 nucleotides: TGTGCCAGCAGCTTGGGGGCAGGGGTGGACTATGGCTACACCTTC. The encoded protein is CASSLGAGVDYGYTF.